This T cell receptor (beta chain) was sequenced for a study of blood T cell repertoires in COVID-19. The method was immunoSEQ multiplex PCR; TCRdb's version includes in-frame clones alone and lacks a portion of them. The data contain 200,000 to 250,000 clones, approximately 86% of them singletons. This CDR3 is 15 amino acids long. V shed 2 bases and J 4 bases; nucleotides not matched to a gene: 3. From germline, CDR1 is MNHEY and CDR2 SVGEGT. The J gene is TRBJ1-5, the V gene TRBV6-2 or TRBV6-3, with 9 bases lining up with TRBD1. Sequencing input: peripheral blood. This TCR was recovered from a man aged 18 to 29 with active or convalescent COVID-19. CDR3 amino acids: CASSYDRGTNQPQHF. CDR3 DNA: TGTGCCAGCAGTTACGACAGGGGGACGAATCAGCCCCAGCATTTT.